These 22 T cell receptor beta chains originate from one sample sequenced in a study of sequential checkpoint blockade in melanoma. Here immunoSEQ multiplex PCR was the method, and the copy in TCRdb shows in-frame clones only, minus some. The sample has roughly 20,000 clones, about 83% seen once. As for treatment: randomized to nivolumab then ipilimumab (arm A) or the reverse (arm B). Source: CD8+ T cells sorted from blood (inferred from file names), taken from a patient given nivolumab and ipilimumab in sequence. Receptor source: a human donor with melanoma.

A single count supports this clone. J is TRBJ2-6 and V is TRBV6-1; TRBD1 matches 8 bases. Germline trimming cut 3 bases from V and 0 bases from J; bases unmatched to any gene: 4. CDR1 MNHNS and CDR2 SASEGT come from the germline V gene. CDR3 length equals 17 residues. CDR3 DNA: TGTGCCAGCAGTGATGGGACAGGCAGCTCTGGGGCCAACGTCCTGACTTTC. It specifies CASSDGTGSSGANVLTF.

V and J are TRBV27 and TRBJ1-2; D is ambiguous. Germline loops: CDR1 MNHEY, CDR2 SMNVEV (reference sequence). V lost 3 bases, J lost 0 bases, and 8 bases lay in between. This CDR3 is 14 amino acids long. The CDR3 DNA reads TGTGCCAGCAGTTTCTCCTTAGCTAACTATGGCTACACCTTC. Amino acid sequence: CASSFSLANYGYTF.

V is TRBV10-2 and J is TRBJ1-3; D remains ambiguous. The CDR3 runs 15 residues. Between the trimmed V and J ends, which lost 7 bases and 0 bases, there was a span of 13 bases. Germline-derived CDR1 and CDR2 are WSHSY and SAAADI. The CDR3 protein is CASTEGEFSGNTIYF. In DNA form, the CDR3 reads TGCGCCAGCACCGAGGGCGAGTTCTCTGGAAACACCATATATTTT.

The rearrangement links TRBV28 to TRBJ2-7, with TRBD1 matching over 7 bases. Germline lookup yields CDR1 MDHEN and CDR2 SYDVKM. CDR3 length: 14 amino acids. The J segment lost 5 bases and the V segment lost 3 bases, leaving 7 bases of the junction unmatched. The CDR3 bases are TGTGCCAGCAGTTTTGTAGCCGGGACAGACGAGCAGTACTTC. Translating it yields CASSFVAGTDEQYF.

This chain links TRBV5-1 with TRBJ1-3, with D possibly being TRBD1 (5 bases). The CDR3 runs to 16 residues. CDR1 is SGHRS, CDR2 YFSETQ, per germline. The V gene lost 4 bases and the J gene lost 0 bases, with 14 bases spanning the gap. The CDR3 reads CASSPSTGGSGNTIYF. For the CDR3, the DNA is TGCGCCAGCAGCCCGTCTACGGGGGGCTCTGGAAACACCATATATTTT. Using reference TRBV5-1 and TRBJ1-3 for the parts outside the CDR3, the full variable domain is KAGVTQTPRYLIKTRGQQVTLSCSPISGHRSVSWYQQTPGQGLQFLFEYFSETQRNKGNFPGRFSGRQFSNSRSEMNVSTLELGDSALYLCASSPSTGGSGNTIYFGEGSWLTVV.

By its share, this clone is medium-sized. The chain couples TRBV19 to TRBJ1-4, with a tentative D call TRBD1 (5 bases). The V end was cut by 6 bases, the J end by 10 bases, with 9 bases between. Germline lookup yields CDR1 LNHDA and CDR2 SQIVND (reference sequence). This CDR3 has 11 residues. This chain's CDR3 is CASSWGGKLFF. The CDR3 DNA follows: TGTGCCAGTAGCTGGGGGGGAAAACTGTTTTTT.

This chain links TRBV4-2 with TRBJ1-4; weak D call: TRBD1 (6 bases). Trimming stripped 3 bases from V and 2 bases from J, with 13 bases between. Germline V lookup: CDR1 LGHNA, CDR2 YNFKEQ. This CDR3 contains 16 residues. DNA of the CDR3: TGTGCCAGCAGCCACTACAGGGATCTTACTAATGAAAAACTGTTTTTT. It codes for CASSHYRDLTNEKLFF.

This chain joins TRBV28 and TRBJ1-5; 9 positions agree with TRBD1. This CDR3 is 15 amino acids long. Germline trimming cut 5 bases from V and 6 bases from J; bases unmatched to any gene: 8. Looked up from germline, CDR1 is MDHEN and CDR2 is SYDVKM. CDR3 DNA sequence: TGTGCCAGCAGTCAAGGGACAGGGTCCGGTCAGCCCCAGCATTTT. Translation gives CASSQGTGSGQPQHF.

This chain joins TRBV30 and TRBJ2-7; 10 bases are shared with TRBD2. Germline CDR1 GTSNPN, CDR2 SVGIG (reference sequence). The CDR3 is made up of 13 amino acids. The ends lost 2 bases at V and 2 bases at J; junction bases unmatched: 0. CDR3 residues: CAWSLAGAYEQYF. CDR3 bases: TGTGCCTGGAGTCTAGCGGGAGCCTACGAGCAGTACTTC.

This chain links TRBV19 with TRBJ1-2; D is undetermined. The V gene lost 7 bases and the J gene lost 8 bases, with 23 bases spanning the gap. This CDR3 comprises 15 residues. From germline, CDR1 is LNHDA and CDR2 SQIVND (reference sequence). This CDR3 reads CASTVESRYTSGYTF. The CDR3 DNA sequence: TGTGCCAGTACTGTTGAGTCACGGTATACGTCGGGCTACACCTTC.

The chain recombines TRBV10-2 with TRBJ2-2, with D hard to call. Trimming shortened V by 8 bases and J by 1 base, and 11 bases separated the two germline ends. This CDR3 is 14 amino acids long. The germline V gene encodes CDR1 WSHSY and CDR2 SAAADI. As DNA, the CDR3 is TGCGCCAGCTCCCTGACTGGGAACACCGGGGAGCTGTTTTTT. It yields the protein CASSLTGNTGELFF.

The V and J genes are TRBV27 and TRBJ1-1; D not resolved. This CDR3 has 14 residues. In germline, CDR1 is MNHEY, CDR2 SMNVEV (reference sequence). The V and J ends lost 3 bases and 7 bases respectively, with 15 bases between them. This CDR3 is CASSFGGGLGEAFF. CDR3 DNA sequence: TGTGCCAGCAGTTTCGGTGGTGGGCTCGGTGAAGCTTTCTTT.

The CDR3 coding sequence is TGTGCCAGTTCGACAGGGGCCAGCAATCAGCCCCAGCATTTT. This sequence encodes CASSTGASNQPQHF. The chain recombines TRBV19 with TRBJ1-5; 8 positions agree with TRBD1. CDR3 length: 14 residues. The V gene end was trimmed by 8 bases and the J gene end by 1 base; junction bases not matched to a gene: 4. CDR1 and CDR2 (germline): LNHDA, SQIVND (reference sequence).

The chain combines TRBV10-1 with TRBJ1-1, with 9 bases that match TRBD1. Germline lookup yields CDR1 WNHNN and CDR2 SYGVQD (reference sequence). This CDR3 spans 16 amino acids. V shed 7 bases and J 1 base; nucleotides not matched to a gene: 10. The CDR3 DNA sequence: TGCGCCAGCAATAGGGGGACAGGGAGTAGGAACACTGAAGCTTTCTTT. Protein product: CASNRGTGSRNTEAFF.

The DNA of the CDR3 is TGTGCCTGGGGTCCAGTTCGCTCCTACAATGAGCAGTTCTTC. It yields the protein CAWGPVRSYNEQFF. The V gene is TRBV30, the J gene TRBJ2-1; no firm D call. The V gene's germline CDR1 is GTSNPN and CDR2 SVGIG (reference sequence). V gave up 5 bases and J gave up 0 bases, with 11 bases separating them. CDR3 size: 14 residues.

V is TRBV9 and J is TRBJ1-2; D is uncertain. Germline assignment: CDR1 SGDLS and CDR2 YYNGEE. V was pared by 3 bases and J by 2 bases, with 5 bases between. The CDR3 extends over 12 amino acids. The CDR3 DNA sequence: TGTGCCAGCAGCGGAGGGAACTATGGCTACACCTTC. As protein: CASSGGNYGYTF.

The chain recombines TRBV19 with TRBJ2-7; the match to TRBD2 covers 9 bases. Trimming cost V 4 bases and J 5 bases; bases outside gene matches: 9. CDR3 length: 15 amino acids. CDR1 LNHDA and CDR2 SQIVND come from the germline V gene (reference sequence). The CDR3 DNA sequence: TGTGCCAGTAGTAGTCTTAGCGGGAGTCCCAACGAGCAGTACTTC. Its translation: CASSSLSGSPNEQYF.

The rearrangement links TRBV5-5 to TRBJ2-7; 9 nucleotides line up with TRBD1. Germline CDR1 SGHKS, CDR2 YYEKEE (reference sequence). This CDR3 is 17 amino acids long. J was trimmed by 6 bases and V by 1 base; bases with no gene match: 14. The CDR3: CASSLRLLGQGTGEQYF. The CDR3 DNA sequence: TGTGCCAGCAGCTTGAGACTTCTGGGACAGGGAACGGGCGAGCAGTACTTC. Using reference TRBV5-5 and TRBJ2-7 for the parts outside the CDR3, the full variable domain is DAGVTQSPTHLIKTRGQQVTLRCSPISGHKSVSWYQQVLGQGPQFIFQYYEKEERGRGNFPDRFSARQFPNYSSELNVNALLLGDSALYLCASSLRLLGQGTGEQYFGPGTRLTVT.

CDR3 in DNA: TGTGCCAGCAGCTTGTCGGTCGAGCAGTACTTC. It is translated as CASSLSVEQYF. V usage is TRBV5-6 and J usage is TRBJ2-7; no definite D call. CDR1 is SGHDT and CDR2 is YYEEEE in the germline V gene. The V end was cut by 1 base, the J end by 6 bases, with 5 bases between. This CDR3 spans 11 amino acids.

This chain's CDR3 is CASRTTSGSSYEQYF. CDR3 sequence (DNA): TGTGCCAGTAGAACGACTAGCGGGAGCTCCTACGAGCAGTACTTC. The rearrangement uses TRBV19 and TRBJ2-7; 12 bases line up with TRBD2. CDR1 LNHDA and CDR2 SQIVND come from the germline V gene (reference sequence). This CDR3 has 15 amino acids. J lost 0 bases, V lost 6 bases, and 3 bases had no gene match.

The V call is TRBV5-4, the J call TRBJ1-6; no clear D. Trimming took off 4 bases at V and 10 bases at J, with 12 bases between the two ends. The CDR3 has 13 amino acids. Per the germline V gene, CDR1 is SGHNT and CDR2 is YYREEE (reference sequence). The CDR3, as DNA: TGTGCCAGCAGCCTCGGAGGGATCTCACCCCTCCACTTT. It encodes CASSLGGISPLHF.

The chain has TRBV19 and TRBJ1-5, with D perhaps TRBD1 (5 bases). CDR3 length: 15 residues. Deletions cut 8 bases from V and 9 bases from J, with 23 bases between. The germline gives CDR1 LNHDA, CDR2 SQIVND (reference sequence). The CDR3 sequence: CASSYGGVQTAPQHF. In nucleotides, the CDR3 is TGTGCCAGTTCCTATGGGGGGGTCCAAACGGCGCCCCAGCATTTT. The full variable domain, its missing parts supplied by reference TRBV19 and TRBJ1-5, is DGGITQSPKYLFRKEGQNVTLSCEQNLNHDAMYWYRQDPGQGLRLIYYSQIVNDFQKGDIAEGYSVSREKKESFPLTVTSAQKNPTAFYLCASSYGGVQTAPQHFGDGTRLSIL.